This T cell receptor beta chain was recorded in a study of T cells after posttransplantation cyclophosphamide. Regarding the study as a whole: Blood and skin or GI T cell repertoires showed limited TRB overlap. Recipient CMV seropositivity and CMV reactivation strongly tracked TRB clonality. Later blood repertoires were often dominated by clones from the donor CD8+ memory compartment.

Controls had myeloablative marrow grafts with methotrexate and calcineurin inhibitor, sampled at 1 year. The method was immunoSEQ multiplex PCR; TCRdb's version includes in-frame clones alone and lacks a portion of them. Altogether tens of thousands of clones are present, around 90% being singletons, with the ten largest covering under 9.5%. Turning to this clone: Antigen: not known.

V lost 4 bases, J lost 11 bases, and 14 bases stayed unmatched. The CDR3 is 16 residues long. Germline V gene sequence: CDR1 MNHEY, CDR2 SVGAGI. The chain employs TRBV6-5 and TRBJ2-5; TRBD1 agrees at 12 bases. The clonotype was recovered from a female patient in her forties or fifties who received an allogeneic stem cell transplant from an unrelated donor, was CMV-positive, and had chronic GVHD only. Some T cells may be provided by the graft donor. The material was PBMCs, obtained after an allogeneic stem cell transplant with a calcineurin inhibitor and methotrexate. In nucleotides, the CDR3 is TGTGCCAGCAGTTGGCGGGAGGGACAGGGGGCGCTTAAGCAGTACTTC. It specifies CASSWREGQGALKQYF.